The TCR beta chain under discussion was sequenced for a study of control samples from healthy donors and cancer patients (dated by TCRdb to about 2020). The library was generated by the immunoSEQ multiplex PCR assay. This is the immuneACCESS table as TCRdb keeps it, with only in-frame sequences that have V and J called. A part of the clones is gone; compared with another copy, unresolved V genes explain less than half, and the rest is unexplained. Across this sample there are fewer than 120,000 clones, with approximately 90% seen only once. The ten largest clonotypes hold about 3.7% of the sample. The CDR3 sequence holds 15 residues, the cysteine and phenylalanine included. Kept here is only the CDR3 DNA, which spans 45 bases and is read in frame from base 1. V is reduced by 4 bases and J by 4 bases, leaving a spacing of 14 bases between them. CDR1 and CDR2 are read off the germline V gene (reference sequence) as SEHNR and FQNEAQ.

With regard to this clone: Its antigen is still unknown. It has no much larger one-base neighbor in the sample; base qualities were not kept.

The material sequenced was PBMCs. This receptor was taken from a woman aged 55-75 years with lung cancer. Recombination joined TRBV7-9 with TRBJ2-1, with a tentative D gene TRBD1 over 6 matching bases. The nucleotides read TGTGCCAGCAGCTCCCGACAGGAGCAGTACAATGAGCAGTTCTTC. Translation gives CASSSRQEQYNEQFF.